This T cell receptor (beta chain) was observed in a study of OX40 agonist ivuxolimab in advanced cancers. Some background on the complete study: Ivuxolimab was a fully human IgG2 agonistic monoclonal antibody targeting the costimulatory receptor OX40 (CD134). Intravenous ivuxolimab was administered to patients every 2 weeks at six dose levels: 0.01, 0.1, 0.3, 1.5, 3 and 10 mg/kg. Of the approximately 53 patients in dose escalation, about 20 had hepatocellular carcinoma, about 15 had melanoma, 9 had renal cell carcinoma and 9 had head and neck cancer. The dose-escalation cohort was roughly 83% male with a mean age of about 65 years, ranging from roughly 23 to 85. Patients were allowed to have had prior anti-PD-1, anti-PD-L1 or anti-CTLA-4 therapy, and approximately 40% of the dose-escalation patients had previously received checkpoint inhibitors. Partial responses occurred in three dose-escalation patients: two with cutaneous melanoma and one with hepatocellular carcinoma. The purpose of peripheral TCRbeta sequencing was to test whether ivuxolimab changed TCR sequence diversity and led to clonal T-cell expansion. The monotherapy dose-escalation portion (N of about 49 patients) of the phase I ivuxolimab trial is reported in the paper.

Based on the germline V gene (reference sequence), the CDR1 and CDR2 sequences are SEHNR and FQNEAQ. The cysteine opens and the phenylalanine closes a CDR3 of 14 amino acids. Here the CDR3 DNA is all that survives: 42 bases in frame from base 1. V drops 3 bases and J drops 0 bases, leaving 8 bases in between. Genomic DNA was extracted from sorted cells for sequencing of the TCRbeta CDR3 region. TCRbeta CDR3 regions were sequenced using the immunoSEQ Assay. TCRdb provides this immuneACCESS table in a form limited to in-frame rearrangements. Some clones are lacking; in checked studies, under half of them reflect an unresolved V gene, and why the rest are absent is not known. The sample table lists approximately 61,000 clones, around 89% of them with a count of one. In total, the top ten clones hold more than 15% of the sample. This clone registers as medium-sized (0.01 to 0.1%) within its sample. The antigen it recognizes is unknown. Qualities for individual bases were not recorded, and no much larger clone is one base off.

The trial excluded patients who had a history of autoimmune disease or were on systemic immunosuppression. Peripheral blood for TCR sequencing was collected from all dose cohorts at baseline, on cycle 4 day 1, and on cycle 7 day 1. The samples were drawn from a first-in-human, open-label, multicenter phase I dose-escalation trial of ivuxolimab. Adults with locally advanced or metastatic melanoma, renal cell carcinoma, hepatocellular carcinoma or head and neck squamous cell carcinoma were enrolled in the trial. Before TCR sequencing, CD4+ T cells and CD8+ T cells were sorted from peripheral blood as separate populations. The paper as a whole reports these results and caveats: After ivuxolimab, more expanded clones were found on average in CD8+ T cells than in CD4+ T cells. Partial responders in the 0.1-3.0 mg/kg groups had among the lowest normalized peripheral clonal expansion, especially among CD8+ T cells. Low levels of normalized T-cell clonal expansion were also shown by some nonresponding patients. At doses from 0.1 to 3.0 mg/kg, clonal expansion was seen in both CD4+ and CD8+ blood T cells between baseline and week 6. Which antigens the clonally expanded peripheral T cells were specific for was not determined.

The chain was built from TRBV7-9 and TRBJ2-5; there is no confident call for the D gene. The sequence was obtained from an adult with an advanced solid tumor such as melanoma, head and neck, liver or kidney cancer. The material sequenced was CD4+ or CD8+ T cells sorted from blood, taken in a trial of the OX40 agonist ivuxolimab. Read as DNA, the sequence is TGTGCCAGCAGCTTCCCACACAACCAAGAGACCCAGTACTTC. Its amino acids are CASSFPHNQETQYF. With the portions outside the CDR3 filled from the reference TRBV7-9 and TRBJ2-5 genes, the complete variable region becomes DTGVSQNPRHKITKRGQNVTFRCDPISEHNRLYWYRQTLGQGPEFLTYFQNEAQLEKSRLLSDRFSAERPKGSFSTLEIQRTEQGDSAMYLCASSFPHNQETQYFGPGTRLLVL.